The clone carrying this TCR beta chain was picked up many times. Its antigen is unidentified. This record belongs to a study of T cells in Graves' hyperthyroidism and ophthalmopathy. Study-level results: Most thyroid-expanded clonotypes above 0.001 were also found in blood.

V was cut by 4 bases and J by 0 bases, with 13 bases left in between. The CDR3 covers 15 residues. From germline, CDR1 is MNHEY and CDR2 SMNVEV (reference sequence). The blood sample dates from first hyperthyroidism diagnosis, preceding any ophthalmopathy symptoms. What was amplified from RNA transcripts were TCR beta CDR3 regions. Carried out on the TCR CDR3, a first-round RT-PCR used the HTBI primer set. One entry per CDR3 protein results from TCRdb running MiXCR on the multiplex PCR reads. The data show under 300,000 distinct CDR3 sequences, under 30% seen once. The chain is built from TRBV27 and TRBJ2-7; D call uncertain. Sequencing input: blood. This receptor was obtained from a man between 35 and 55 years old with Graves' hyperthyroidism that later progressed to Graves' ophthalmopathy. The CDR3 protein is CASSSRGRSSYEQYF. CDR3 coding DNA: TGTGCCAGCAGTTCCCGCGGTAGGAGCTCCTACGAGCAGTACTTC.